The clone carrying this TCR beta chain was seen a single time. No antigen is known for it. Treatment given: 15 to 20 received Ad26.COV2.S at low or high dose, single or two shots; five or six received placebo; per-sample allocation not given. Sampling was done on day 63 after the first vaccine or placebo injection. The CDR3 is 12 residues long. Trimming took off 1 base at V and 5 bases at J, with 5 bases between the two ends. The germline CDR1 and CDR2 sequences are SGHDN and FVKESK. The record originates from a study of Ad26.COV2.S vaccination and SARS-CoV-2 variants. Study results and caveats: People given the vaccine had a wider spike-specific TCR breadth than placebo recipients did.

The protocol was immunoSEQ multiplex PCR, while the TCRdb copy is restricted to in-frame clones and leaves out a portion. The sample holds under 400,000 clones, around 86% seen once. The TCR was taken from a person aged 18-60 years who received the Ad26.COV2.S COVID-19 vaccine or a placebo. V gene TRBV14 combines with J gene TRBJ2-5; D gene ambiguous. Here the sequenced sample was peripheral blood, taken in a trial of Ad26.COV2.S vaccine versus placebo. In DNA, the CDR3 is TGTGCCAGCAGCCAAGCAACCGAGACCCAGTACTTC. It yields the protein CASSQATETQYF.